The clone carrying this TCR beta chain was observed a few times. Its target is unknown. This sample was taken from a study of vaccination and CD4 T cells after COVID-19. Treatment described: roughly 10-day PBMC culture with coronavirus spike peptide pools or control peptides (ViraFEST assay). After expanding antigen-specific T cells with peptide pools, ViraFEST sequenced their TCRs. CD4+ T cells that had been cultured provided DNA sequenced with the Oncomine TCR Beta short-read assay. Cultured CD4+ T cells were the source of extracted genomic DNA. Using its own MiXCR run on the PCR reads, TCRdb lists one record per CDR3 protein. This table has fewer than 13,000 distinct CDR3 sequences, more than 20% appearing once. General study findings and limits: In convalescent patients, 304 of 307 vaccine-specific clones were spike mono-reactive. Only post-vaccination samples contained a median approximately 84% of the reactive clones in convalescent patients.

This CDR3 region has 16 residues. The germline V gene encodes CDR1 SEHNR and CDR2 FQNEAQ (reference sequence). J gave up 2 bases and V 5 bases, and 9 bases lay outside the gene matches. This specimen consisted of CD4+ T cells from blood, cultured in vitro, obtained after SARS-CoV-2 vaccination. The genes are TRBV7-9 and TRBJ2-3; 8 bases match TRBD2. This receptor was taken from a human donor who had recovered from COVID-19. The DNA for the CDR3 is TGTGCCAGCAGCCATGGGCTAGCGGGCAACACAGATACGCAGTATTTT. Protein product: CASSHGLAGNTDTQYF.